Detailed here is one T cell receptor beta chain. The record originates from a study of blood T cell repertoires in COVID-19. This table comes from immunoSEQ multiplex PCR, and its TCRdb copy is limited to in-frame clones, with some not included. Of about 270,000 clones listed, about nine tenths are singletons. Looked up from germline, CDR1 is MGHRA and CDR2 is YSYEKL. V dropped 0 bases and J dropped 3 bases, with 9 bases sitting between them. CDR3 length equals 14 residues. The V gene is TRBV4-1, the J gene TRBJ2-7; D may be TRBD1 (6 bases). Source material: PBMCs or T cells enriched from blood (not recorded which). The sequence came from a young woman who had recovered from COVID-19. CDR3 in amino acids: CASSQDTGSYEQYF. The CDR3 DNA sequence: TGCGCCAGCAGCCAAGATACAGGGAGCTACGAGCAGTACTTC.